This TCR beta chain was captured in a study of breast tumors, draining lymph nodes, adjacent tissues. Overall study findings and caveats: Tumor and nontumor repertoires were significantly more similar in luminal-like than in basal-like breast cancer. Tumor TCR diversity was below lymph nodes but above nontumor tissue. The lymph node origin of tumor T cells was framed as consistent with a hypothesis, not demonstrated.

TCRdb itself ran the multiplex PCR reads through MiXCR, one entry per CDR3 protein. The sample holds under 250,000 distinct CDR3 sequences, roughly 30% seen once. CDR1 and CDR2 from the germline V gene are SEHNR and FQNEAQ (reference sequence). CDR3 length: 14 amino acids. Trimming cost V 3 bases and J 4 bases; bases outside gene matches: 5. This clonotype was counted between two and nine times. Its antigen is currently unknown. The conserved closing phenylalanine or tryptophan is absent in this CDR3, likely reflecting a read error. Breast cancer patients provided tissue from their axillary draining lymph nodes.

The sample was axillary lymph node tissue. The TCR was taken from a female donor with breast cancer. Some clones in this sample may be carry-over from other donors' samples. V gene TRBV7-9 combines with J gene TRBJ2-5; 7 nucleotides match TRBD2. The DNA of the CDR3 is TGTGCCAGCAGCTTGGCTGGGAGGGGAGAGACCCAGTACCTC. Translation gives CASSLAGRGETQYL.